The rows below give T cell receptor beta chains drawn from one sample of a study of identical twins. One entry per CDR3 protein results from TCRdb running MiXCR on the 5' RACE reads. The sample gives around 960,000 distinct CDR3 sequences, roughly an eighth of which show up once; around 1.6% is in the top ten. The sample also formed part of further work on yellow fever vaccine responses in identical twins.

The sequenced material came from PBMCs. These TCRs come from a woman between 18 and 30 years old in good health. The CDR3 runs from the conserved cysteine through the conserved F or W. D genes are given only for firm matches. Clone size is given for some rows only: seen once, a few or many times, or a class if the clone is expanded.

d_call j_call cdr3_length clone_size v_call cdr3_nt cdr3_aa
NA TRBJ2-3 15 many TRBV15 TGTGCCACCAGCAGGGGCAGGGTAACTACAGATACGCAGTATTTT CATSRGRVTTDTQYF
TRBD2 TRBJ2-2 17 few TRBV6-1 TGTGCCAGCACTCAGGGAAGCGGGGGGGCGAACACCGGGGAGCTGTTTTTT CASTQGSGGANTGELFF
NA TRBJ2-1 13 NA TRBV20-1 TGCAGTACCACCTCGACTCCTTTCAATGAGCAGTTCTTC CSTTSTPFNEQFF
NA TRBJ2-7 16 NA TRBV28 TGTGCCAGCAGACCGCCGGGTGGGGGGAGCTCCTACGAGCAGTACTTC CASRPPGGGSSYEQYF
NA TRBJ2-4 17 NA TRBV11-3 TGTGCCAGCAGCTTAAAAGGGCTAGCCCCTAACAAAAACATTCAGTACTTC CASSLKGLAPNKNIQYF
TRBD2 TRBJ2-7 17 NA TRBV3-1 TGTGCCAGCAGCCAAGATCCTAGCGGGAGACTCTCCTACGAGCAGTACTTC CASSQDPSGRLSYEQYF
TRBD2 TRBJ2-1 17 NA TRBV7-6 TGTGCCAGCAGCTTAGGAACACCCGGGACTAGCGGGAGGGGGCAGTTCTTC CASSLGTPGTSGRGQFF
NA TRBJ1-2 15 NA TRBV7-9 TGTGCCAGCAGCTTAGTGGGGTCGGAGAGGAATGGCTACACCTTC CASSLVGSERNGYTF
TRBD1 TRBJ1-5 18 NA TRBV15 TGTGCCACCAGCAGAGGACAGGGAGTAATGCAATCGACTCAGCCCCAGCATTTT CATSRGQGVMQSTQPQHF
NA TRBJ2-1 15 few TRBV10-1 TGCGCCAGCAGTGAGGGGATTGGATCCTACAATGAGCAGTTCTTC CASSEGIGSYNEQFF
TRBD2 TRBJ2-3 18 few TRBV12-3/TRBV12-4 TGTGCCTGCAGTTTTTCCCCCGTGCGAGCGGGAGGCACAGATACGCAGTATTTT CACSFSPVRAGGTDTQYF
TRBD1 TRBJ1-5 15 few TRBV15 TGTGCCACCAGCAGTGGGACAGGGGTTGATCAGCCCCAGCATTTT CATSSGTGVDQPQHF
TRBD2 TRBJ2-5 14 few TRBV20-1 TGCAGTGCTCCGAGCGGGGGGTACCAAGAGACCCAGTACTTC CSAPSGGYQETQYF
TRBD2 TRBJ2-1 15 few TRBV6-1 TGTGCCAGCAGCTCTCTAGCGGGAGGCACCAATGAGCAGTTCTTC CASSSLAGGTNEQFF
NA TRBJ2-5 15 few TRBV4-1 TGCGCCAGCAGCCAATCCCACAGGCCGGAGGAGACCCAGTACTTC CASSQSHRPEETQYF
TRBD1 TRBJ1-2 13 NA TRBV7-9 TGTGCCAGCAGCTTAGGTTACAGGGGTGGCTACACCTTC CASSLGYRGGYTF
TRBD2 TRBJ2-1 18 many TRBV5-1 TGCGCCAGCAGCTTAACAGCGGGAGTGGAGCCGTCCTACAATGAGCAGTTCTTC CASSLTAGVEPSYNEQFF
NA TRBJ1-5 16 many TRBV15 TGTGCCACCAGCAGCCCAACAGGGTCTAGCAATCAGCCCCAGCATTTT CATSSPTGSSNQPQHF
TRBD2 TRBJ2-7 13 many TRBV12-3/TRBV12-4 TGTGCCAGCAGTTTTGCGGGAGGGGGCGAGCAGTACTTC CASSFAGGGEQYF
TRBD2 TRBJ2-5 16 many TRBV28 TGTGCCAGCAGTTCCCGGACTAGCGAGTACCAAGAGACCCAGTACTTC CASSSRTSEYQETQYF
NA TRBJ1-6 13 NA TRBV15 TGTGCCACCTCAAGGGTGAGTGGTTCACCCCTCCACTTT CATSRVSGSPLHF
NA TRBJ1-1 16 NA TRBV28 TGTGCCAGCAGTCCCCTTATGGGTATACAGAACACTGAAGCTTTCTTT CASSPLMGIQNTEAFF
NA TRBJ2-1 15 NA TRBV9 TGTGCCAGCAGCGGAGCCTTGGGGAGAGACAATGAGCAGTTCTTC CASSGALGRDNEQFF
TRBD2 TRBJ2-1 18 few TRBV6-1 TGTGCCAGCAGCCAGACTAGCGGGAGGGTCTTTTCCTACAATGAGCAGTTCTTC CASSQTSGRVFSYNEQFF
TRBD2 TRBJ2-1 15 few TRBV3-1 TGTGCCAGCAGCCAAGGGATGTCGCGGGGGGGTGAGCAGTTCTTC CASSQGMSRGGEQFF
TRBD2 TRBJ2-3 14 NA TRBV13 TGTGCCAGCAGCCCTAGCGGGAGCGCAGATACGCAGTATTTT CASSPSGSADTQYF
NA TRBJ1-1 12 few TRBV27 TGTGCCACCGCGAGGATGAACACTGAAGCTTTCTTT CATARMNTEAFF
NA TRBJ2-3 14 NA TRBV12-3/TRBV12-4 TGTGCCAGCAGTTTTTCTTGGAGTCCAGATACGCAGTATTTT CASSFSWSPDTQYF
NA TRBJ2-1 16 NA TRBV20-1 TGCAGTGCTAGAGATTTCGCAGGACCGTCCTACAATGAGCAGTTCTTC CSARDFAGPSYNEQFF
TRBD1 TRBJ1-1 14 NA TRBV6-5 TGTGCCAGCAGTTACTCGGACAGGGAGACTGAAGCTTTCTTT CASSYSDRETEAFF
NA TRBJ2-3 13 many TRBV5-1 TGCGCCAGCAGGCAACAGGGTTCAGATACGCAGTATTTT CASRQQGSDTQYF
NA TRBJ1-3 17 few TRBV18 TGTGCCAGCTCACGAAGTACGGCCCTAACCTCTGGAAACACCATATATTTT CASSRSTALTSGNTIYF
TRBD1 TRBJ2-5 15 few TRBV19 TGTGCCAGTAGTCGATCCGGGACAGGGGGCGAGACCCAGTACTTC CASSRSGTGGETQYF
NA TRBJ2-3 15 NA TRBV27 TGTGCCAGCAGTTTATCGGGACAACGCACAGATACGCAGTATTTT CASSLSGQRTDTQYF
NA TRBJ1-6 16 few TRBV2 TGTGCCAGCAGTTGGGGGGATACGCGCTATAATTCACCCCTCCACTTT CASSWGDTRYNSPLHF
TRBD1 TRBJ1-2 18 NA TRBV27 TGTGCCAGCAGTTTATCCGGGACAGGGTGGTCTCCGAATGATGGCTACACCTTC CASSLSGTGWSPNDGYTF
TRBD1 TRBJ2-5 14 NA TRBV27 TGTGCCAGCAGGGGGACAGGGAGGCAAGAGACCCAGTACTTC CASRGTGRQETQYF
TRBD1 TRBJ1-2 15 NA TRBV5-5 TGTGCCAGCAGTTTCGGGACAGGGGCTAACTATGGCTACACCTTC CASSFGTGANYGYTF
NA TRBJ2-7 13 NA TRBV29-1 TGCAGCGTGGAATACGCAGGGAGCTACGAGCAGTACTTC CSVEYAGSYEQYF
TRBD1 TRBJ2-3 15 few TRBV18 TGTGCCAGCTCACCGGGACAGGGGGCGCTGGATACGCAGTATTTT CASSPGQGALDTQYF
NA TRBJ1-1 14 NA TRBV5-1 TGCGCCAGCAGGGGGGGAGGGTTGGACACTGAAGCTTTCTTT CASRGGGLDTEAFF
NA TRBJ2-7 14 few TRBV11-3 TGTGCCAGCAGCCCCAGGGACTTATCCTACGAGCAGTACTTC CASSPRDLSYEQYF
TRBD2 TRBJ2-1 12 many TRBV7-9 TGTGCCAGCAGCGCCACTAGCGATGAGCAGTTCTTC CASSATSDEQFF
NA TRBJ1-2 13 few TRBV4-1 TGCGCCAGCAGCCACTCCCCGGGGTCTGGCTACACCTTC CASSHSPGSGYTF
TRBD1 TRBJ2-5 13 NA TRBV29-1 TGCAGCGTCCCCAGGGGGTCCAGAGAGACCCAGTACTTC CSVPRGSRETQYF
NA TRBJ2-2 17 few TRBV5-1 TGCGCCAGCAGCTTGTCGGCCGGGGCCAGGGCCGACGGGGAGCTGTTTTTT CASSLSAGARADGELFF
NA TRBJ2-7 15 few TRBV5-6 TGTGCCAGCAGCTTGAAAGGGGCCCAATCATGGGAGCAGTACTTC CASSLKGAQSWEQYF
TRBD2 TRBJ2-1 19 NA TRBV3-1 TGTGCCAGCAGCCAAACCAGCTCTATCGCGGGGGGGCCTAAAAATGAGCAGTTCTTC CASSQTSSIAGGPKNEQFF
TRBD2 TRBJ2-2 16 NA TRBV20-1 TGCAGTGCTAGAGATCTGGTTAGCGGGGGCACCGGGGAGCTGTTTTTT CSARDLVSGGTGELFF
NA TRBJ1-3 16 many TRBV12-3/TRBV12-4 TGTGCCAGCACTCTCGAACGGGCTAACTCTGGAAACACCATATATTTT CASTLERANSGNTIYF
NA TRBJ2-1 15 NA TRBV12-3/TRBV12-4 TGTGCCAGCAGTGGGTCCGGGACACAAAACAATGAGCAGTTCTTC CASSGSGTQNNEQFF